This TCR beta chain was retrieved from a study of T cells after yellow fever vaccination. This CDR3 is 15 amino acids long. Germline values: CDR1 MNHEY, CDR2 SVGEGT. Trimming removed 6 bases from V and 9 bases from J; junction bases left unmatched: 14. UMIs were added to TCR cDNA along with a universal primer site when it was made by 5'RACE template switching. A single record per CDR3 protein comes from TCRdb applying MiXCR to the 5' RACE reads. The table records some 150,000 distinct CDR3 sequences, approximately 10% of them present only once. For this clonotype: Its antigen is not identified.

Study findings and constraints: Post-booster samples contained most primary-vaccination clones (nearly 98% CD4, about 87% CD8).

The V call is TRBV6-2 or TRBV6-3, the J call TRBJ2-1; 7 bases are a match to TRBD2. The material was CD8+ T cells sorted from PBMCs, obtained 45 days after the yellow fever booster vaccination. The TCR comes from a young man who received the YFV17D yellow fever vaccine. CDR3 bases: TGTGCCAGCAGCAAGCGGGGAGCCGACACGGGTGAGCAGTTCTTC. The encoded protein is CASSKRGADTGEQFF.